The subject of this entry is one TCR beta chain. This clonotype was picked up many times. Its antigen is still unknown. No clone much larger than this one lies a single base away; base qualities are absent. The library was obtained by 5' RACE. Sequenced using a NextSeq 500. Unique molecular identifiers were attached to individual cDNA molecules in the TCR library protocol so that sequencing error and PCR bias could be corrected. Both TCR alpha and beta chains were sequenced, and tight co-correlation was observed between alpha and beta sequence abundances in each sample. The authors' analysis ran thus. V gene, J gene and CDR3 annotation of TCR sequences was performed with Decombinator V4. Expanded TCRs were defined as changing significantly between any two time points under a Poisson model with p below 0.0001. TCR abundances were normalised to the total number of TCRs sequenced per sample and were expressed as counts per million. MAIT TCRs were defined by TRAV1-2 paired with TRAJ12, TRAJ20 or TRAJ33, and iNKT TCRs by TRAV10 paired with TRAJ18. VDJdb, accessed 1 November 2021, was searched for CMV, EBV and SARS-CoV-2 annotated TCRs, with TCRs annotated for multiple antigens excluded. The public reads were quality trimmed at Q25 with fastp and then assembled into clones with MiXCR by TCRdb, keeping productive beta chains. Each entry is one CDR3 protein sequence, shown with its most common DNA and genes. These V and J calls derive from TCRdb rather than the authors' analysis. This sample lists approximately 15,000 distinct CDR3 sequences; about 5% were detected once. The ten largest account for over 5.5% of the sample.

In the germline V gene (reference sequence), CDR1 corresponds to DFQATT and CDR2 to SNEGSKA. V is reduced by 6 bases and J by 5 bases, leaving a spacing of 13 bases between them. Inclusive of the bounding cysteine and phenylalanine, the CDR3 is 13 residues long. CDR3 DNA only is kept here, 39 bases in frame from base 1. The entry originates in a study of early T cells in non-severe SARS-CoV-2 infection (TCRdb year 2021). Regarding the research as a whole: Because TCR sequencing relied on bulk RNA taken from unsorted whole blood, pairing of alpha and beta chains was not possible. General conclusions and limits of the study: Matching against VDJdb was skewed toward anti-spike CD8 responses, likely underestimated virus-specific expansions, and missed private and CD4 specificities.

The study was a case-control design nested within a healthcare worker cohort in London, UK, with weekly nasopharyngeal swab PCR tests and blood sampling. Healthcare workers were recruited during the week of the UK lockdown, between 23 and 31 March 2020, and followed weekly for up to roughly 15 weeks. This TCR was sampled from an adult who was a healthcare worker with PCR-confirmed SARS-CoV-2 infection or an uninfected control (not recorded which). Here the sequenced sample was whole blood, taken at baseline. In this chain, TRBV20-1 is recombined with TRBJ2-2, with TRBD2 tentatively as D gene (6 bases match). The CDR3 protein sequence reads: CSALRRGTGELFF. In nucleotides, the sequence is TGCAGTGCACTTCGACGGGGGACCGGGGAGCTGTTTTTT.